The text below deals with one T cell receptor beta chain. Its antigen remains unknown. The data were taken from a study of T cell responses to AZD1222 COVID-19 vaccine. Regarding the study as a whole: No repertoire was sampled before or during the peak T cell response, only after it. Spike-specific TCR breadth and depth both grew after two AZD1222 doses. It should be noted that donors were predominantly white British and more often female, and clonal diversity was possibly underestimated.

Data came from immunoSEQ multiplex PCR; TCRdb stores just in-frame clones and leaves some out. Among approximately 89,000 clones listed, approximately 90% were seen once. The length of the CDR3 is 14 residues. V shed 4 bases, J shed 7 bases, and the junction held 8 bases outside the gene matches. CDR1 and CDR2 from the germline V gene are GTSNPN and SVGIG (reference sequence). The sample in question was peripheral blood, obtained on day 0 of AZD1222 vaccination. V is TRBV30 and J is TRBJ2-2; 8 bases line up with TRBD2. The source of this sequence is an adult in good health. The CDR3, as DNA: TGTGCCTGGAATCGTGGAGCGGGAGTCGGGGAGCTGTTTTTT. Translation gives CAWNRGAGVGELFF.